The present T cell receptor beta chain was sequenced within a study of cytotoxic CD8 clonotypes in ibrutinib-treated CLL. Trimming at V came to 1 base and at J to 8 bases, leaving 8 bases not matched to a gene. CDR1 is SGHDT and CDR2 is YYEEEE in the germline V gene. The CDR3 is made up of 17 amino acids. The targeted sequencing depth was 1 in 200,000 to 1 in 1 million T cells. The assay was immunoSEQ multiplex PCR, and TCRdb's table has in-frame clones only and misses some. There are about 300,000 clones in the sample; around 76% occur only once, and about 5.3% lies in the top ten. This clone was detected once.

Sequenced material: PBMCs, taken at disease progression, from a patient treated with ibrutinib. V is TRBV5-6 and J is TRBJ2-1, with 14 bases matching TRBD2. This receptor was identified in a human donor with chronic lymphocytic leukemia. CDR3 nucleotides: TGTGCCAGCAGCTTGCGGGGACTAGCGGGAGTGTGGCATGAGCAGTTCTTC. Translation: CASSLRGLAGVWHEQFF.